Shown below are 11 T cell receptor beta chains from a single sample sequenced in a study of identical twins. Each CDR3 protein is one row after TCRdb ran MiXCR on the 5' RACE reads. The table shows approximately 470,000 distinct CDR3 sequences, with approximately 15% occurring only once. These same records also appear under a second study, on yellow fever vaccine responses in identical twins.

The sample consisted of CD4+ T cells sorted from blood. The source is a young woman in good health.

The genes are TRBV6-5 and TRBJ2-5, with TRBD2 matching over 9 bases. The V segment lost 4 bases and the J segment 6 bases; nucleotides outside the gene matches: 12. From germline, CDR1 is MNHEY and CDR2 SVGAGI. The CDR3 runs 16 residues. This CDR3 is CASSSIAGVVGKTQYF. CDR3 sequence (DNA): TGTGCCAGCAGTTCCATAGCGGGGGTAGTAGGAAAGACCCAGTACTTC.

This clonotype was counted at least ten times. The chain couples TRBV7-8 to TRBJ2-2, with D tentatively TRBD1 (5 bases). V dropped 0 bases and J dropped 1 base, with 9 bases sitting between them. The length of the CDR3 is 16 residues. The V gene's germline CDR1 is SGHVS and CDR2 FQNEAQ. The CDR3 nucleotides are TGTGCCAGCAGCTTAGCGCTGGGGCTGAACACCGGGGAGCTGTTTTTT. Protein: CASSLALGLNTGELFF.

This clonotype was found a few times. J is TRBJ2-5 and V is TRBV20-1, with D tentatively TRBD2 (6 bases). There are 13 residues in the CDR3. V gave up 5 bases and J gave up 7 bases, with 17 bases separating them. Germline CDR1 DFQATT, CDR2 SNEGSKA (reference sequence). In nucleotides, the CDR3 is TGCAGTGCTGACCCGGGGGATATCGGGACCCAGTACTTC. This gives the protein CSADPGDIGTQYF.

This CDR3 reads CATSRDIADEKLFF. CDR3 nucleotides: TGTGCCACCAGCAGAGATATAGCGGATGAAAAACTGTTTTTT. The chain is built from TRBV15 and TRBJ1-4, with D unclear. Germline V gene data show CDR1 as LNHNV and CDR2 as YYDKDF (reference sequence). The length of the CDR3 is 14 residues. The V end was cut by 0 bases, the J end by 6 bases, with 8 bases between.

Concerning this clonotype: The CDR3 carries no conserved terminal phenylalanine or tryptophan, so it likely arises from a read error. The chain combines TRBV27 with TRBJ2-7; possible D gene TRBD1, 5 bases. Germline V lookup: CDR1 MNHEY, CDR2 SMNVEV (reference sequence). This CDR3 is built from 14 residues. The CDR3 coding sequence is TGTGCCAGCAGTTATAACAGGCCCTCCCACGAGCAGTACCTC. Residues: CASSYNRPSHEQYL.

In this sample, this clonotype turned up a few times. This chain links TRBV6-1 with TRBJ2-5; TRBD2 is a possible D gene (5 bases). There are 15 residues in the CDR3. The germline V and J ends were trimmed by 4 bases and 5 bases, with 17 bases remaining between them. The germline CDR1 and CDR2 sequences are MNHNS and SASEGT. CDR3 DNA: TGTGCCAGCAGTGCACAGCGGACGGCCGGCGAGACCCAGTACTTC. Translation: CASSAQRTAGETQYF.

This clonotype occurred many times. The CDR3 reads CSAIPPNGYTF. The CDR3 DNA follows: TGCAGTGCGATTCCACCCAATGGCTACACCTTC. This sequence joins TRBV20-1 and TRBJ1-2; D unresolved. Germline lookup yields CDR1 DFQATT and CDR2 SNEGSKA (reference sequence). V was trimmed by 6 bases and J by 6 bases, leaving 11 bases between them. The CDR3 covers 11 residues.

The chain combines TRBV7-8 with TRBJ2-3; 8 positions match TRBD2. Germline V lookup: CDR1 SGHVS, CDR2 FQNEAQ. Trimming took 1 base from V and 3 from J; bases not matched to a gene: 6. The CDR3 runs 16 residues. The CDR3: CASSLGASGWTDTQYF. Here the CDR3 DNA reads TGTGCCAGCAGCTTAGGCGCTAGCGGGTGGACAGATACGCAGTATTTT.

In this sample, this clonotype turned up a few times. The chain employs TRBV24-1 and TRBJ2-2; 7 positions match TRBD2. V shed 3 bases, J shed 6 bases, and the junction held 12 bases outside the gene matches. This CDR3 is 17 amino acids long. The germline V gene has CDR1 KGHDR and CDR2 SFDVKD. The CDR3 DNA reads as TGTGCCACCAGTGATCCGCTTGGGGCGGGGGTGCCCGGGGAGCTGTTTTTT. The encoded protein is CATSDPLGAGVPGELFF.

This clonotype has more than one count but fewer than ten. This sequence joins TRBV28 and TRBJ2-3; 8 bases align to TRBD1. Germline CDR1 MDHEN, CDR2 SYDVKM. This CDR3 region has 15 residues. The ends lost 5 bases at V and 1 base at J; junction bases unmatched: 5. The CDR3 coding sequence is TGTGCCAGCAGTAGAGTGACAGGGGGCACAGATACGCAGTATTTT. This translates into CASSRVTGGTDTQYF. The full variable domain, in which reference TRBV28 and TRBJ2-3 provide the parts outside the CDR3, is DVKVTQSSRYLVKRTGEKVFLECVQDMDHENMFWYRQDPGLGLRLIYFSYDVKMKEKGDIPEGYSVSREKKERFSLILESASTNQTSMYLCASSRVTGGTDTQYFGPGTRLTVL.

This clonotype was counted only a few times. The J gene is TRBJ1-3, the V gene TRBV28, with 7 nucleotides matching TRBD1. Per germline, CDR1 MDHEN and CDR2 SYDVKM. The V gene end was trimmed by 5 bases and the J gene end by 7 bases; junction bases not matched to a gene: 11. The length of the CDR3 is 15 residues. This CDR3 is CASSPTTGIGNTIYF. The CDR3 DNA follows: TGTGCCAGCAGTCCAACGACAGGGATAGGTAACACCATATATTTT.